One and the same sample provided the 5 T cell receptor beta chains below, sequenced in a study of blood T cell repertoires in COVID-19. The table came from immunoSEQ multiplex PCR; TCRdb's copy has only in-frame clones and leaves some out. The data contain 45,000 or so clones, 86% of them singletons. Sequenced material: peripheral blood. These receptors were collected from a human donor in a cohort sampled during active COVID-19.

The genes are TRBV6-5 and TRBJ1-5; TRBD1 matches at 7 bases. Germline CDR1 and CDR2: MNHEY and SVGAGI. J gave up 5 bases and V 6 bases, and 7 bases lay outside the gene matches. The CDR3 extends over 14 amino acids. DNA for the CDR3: TGTGCCAGCAGCTACAGGGGAGGGGATCAGCCCCAGCATTTT. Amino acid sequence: CASSYRGGDQPQHF.

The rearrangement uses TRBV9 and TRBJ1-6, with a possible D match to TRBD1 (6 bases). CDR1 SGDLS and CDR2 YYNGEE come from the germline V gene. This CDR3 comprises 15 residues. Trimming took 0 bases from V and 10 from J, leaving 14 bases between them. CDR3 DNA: TGTGCCAGCAGCGTAGAATCCCAGGGGCCCTCACCCCTCCACTTT. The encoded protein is CASSVESQGPSPLHF.

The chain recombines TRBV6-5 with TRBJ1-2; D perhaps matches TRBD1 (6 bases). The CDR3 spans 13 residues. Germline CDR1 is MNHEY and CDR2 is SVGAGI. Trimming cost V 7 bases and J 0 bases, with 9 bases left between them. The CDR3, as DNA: TGTGCCAGCACGACAGGAGCTAACTATGGCTACACCTTC. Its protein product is CASTTGANYGYTF.

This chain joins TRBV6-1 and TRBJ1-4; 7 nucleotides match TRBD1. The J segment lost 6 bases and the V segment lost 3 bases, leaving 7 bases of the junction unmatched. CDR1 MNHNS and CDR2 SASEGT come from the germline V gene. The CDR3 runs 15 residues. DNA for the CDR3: TGTGCCAGCAGTGACGGACAGGCCGCTGATGAAAAACTGTTTTTT. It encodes CASSDGQAADEKLFF.

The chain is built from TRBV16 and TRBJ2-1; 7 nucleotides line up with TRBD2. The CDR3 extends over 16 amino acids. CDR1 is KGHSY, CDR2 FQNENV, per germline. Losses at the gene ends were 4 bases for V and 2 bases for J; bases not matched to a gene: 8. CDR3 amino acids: CASSPIVGGAYNEQFF. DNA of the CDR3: TGTGCCAGCAGCCCCATCGTGGGGGGGGCCTACAATGAGCAGTTCTTC.